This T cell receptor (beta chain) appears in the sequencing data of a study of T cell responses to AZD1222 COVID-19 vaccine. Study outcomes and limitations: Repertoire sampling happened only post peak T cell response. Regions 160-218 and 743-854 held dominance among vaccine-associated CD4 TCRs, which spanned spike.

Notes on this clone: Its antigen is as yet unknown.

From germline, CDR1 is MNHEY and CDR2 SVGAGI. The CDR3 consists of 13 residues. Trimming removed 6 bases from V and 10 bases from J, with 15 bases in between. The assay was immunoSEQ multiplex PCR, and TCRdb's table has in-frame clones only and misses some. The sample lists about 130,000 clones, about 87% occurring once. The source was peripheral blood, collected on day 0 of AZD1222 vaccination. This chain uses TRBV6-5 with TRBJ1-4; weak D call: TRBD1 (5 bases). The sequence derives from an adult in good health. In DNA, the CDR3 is TGTGCCAGCAGGTGGGGGAGAGAGGGAAAACTGTTTTTT. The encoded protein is CASRWGREGKLFF.